The following is a TCR beta chain sequence with its context. Germline assignment: CDR1 SGHDN and CDR2 FVKESK. V dropped 1 base and J dropped 6 bases, with 12 bases sitting between them. CDR3 length: 15 residues. This sample is drawn from a study of blood T cell repertoires in COVID-19. About the research overall: Acute and convalescent COVID-19 specimens originated in the United States, Italy and Spain. Sources were T cells, B-cell-depleted T cells, or PBMCs; the material itself was cDNA or gDNA.

Per the study methods: It was from reference gene primer amplification that nucleated cell counts were estimated. Profiled with immunoSEQ multiplex PCR; TCRdb holds only in-frame clones, not every one. V and J calls plus clone size are reproduced from that table; the DNA served to infer D and trimming. The table shows about 180,000 clones, with under 85% occurring only once. The source is a human donor in a cohort sampled during active COVID-19. Sequenced input: peripheral blood. This chain links TRBV14 with TRBJ2-2; unclear D gene. CDR3 amino acids: CASSQGQNNAGELFF. In nucleotides, the CDR3 is TGTGCCAGCAGCCAAGGGCAGAATAACGCCGGGGAGCTGTTTTTT. The full variable domain, its missing parts supplied by reference TRBV14 and TRBJ2-2, is EAGVTQFPSHSVIEKGQTVTLRCDPISGHDNLYWYRRVMGKEIKFLLHFVKESKQDESGMPNNRFLAERTGGTYSTLKVQPAELEDSGVYFCASSQGQNNAGELFFGEGSRLTVL.